Listed below are T cell receptor beta chains from one sample, sequenced in a study of CD8+ T cells in alopecia areata. Measured with immunoSEQ multiplex PCR; TCRdb has only the in-frame clones, and not every one. The sample includes around 120,000 clones, 35% to 45% of them seen just once. The specimen sequenced was CD4+ T cells sorted from blood. The receptors originated from a human donor with alopecia areata. Both conserved end residues are part of each CDR3. Each record gives: J gene, CDR3 length, D gene, V gene, CDR3 protein. A D gene is named only where the DNA matches it firmly.

TRBJ1-4 13 . TRBV7-9 CASSLGSNEKLFF
TRBJ1-4 15 . TRBV19 CASTTGVATNEKLFF
TRBJ1-2 14 . TRBV2 CASRRTVEDYGYTF
TRBJ1-5 13 . TRBV29-1 CSVEVQPNQPQHF
TRBJ2-1 12 . TRBV29-1 CSVRTAPGEQFF
TRBJ2-7 15 TRBD2 TRBV5-1 CASSPLAVLAGEQYF
TRBJ1-5 13 . TRBV7-8 CASSSDGNQPQHF
TRBJ2-1 14 TRBD2 TRBV2 CASNPAGGPGEQFF
TRBJ2-2 15 TRBD1 TRBV30 CAWSRDRPNTGELFF
TRBJ2-2 15 . TRBV30 CAWKGGRTNTGELFF
TRBJ1-2 11 . TRBV19 CASRKTHGYTF
TRBJ1-6 16 . TRBV15 CATSHPNTRVNSPLHF
TRBJ2-1 15 . TRBV7-2 CASSRWGGPPGEQFF
TRBJ2-5 14 TRBD2 TRBV11-2 CASSRGGAEETQYF
TRBJ2-1 14 TRBD1 TRBV29-1 CSVLRTGSYNEQFF
TRBJ1-1 14 . TRBV4-1 CASSSGRMNTEAFF
TRBJ1-1 12 . TRBV29-1 CSVADLPNEAFF
TRBJ1-2 14 . TRBV29-1 CSVVTVGGNYGYTF
TRBJ1-2 14 TRBD1 TRBV7-8 CASSFDRGTGGYTF
TRBJ2-6 16 . TRBV5-5 CASSSGGQSGANVLTF
TRBJ2-7 13 . TRBV18 CASSKDSSYEQYF
TRBJ1-2 15 . TRBV6-5 CASSPLAAGAHGYTF
TRBJ2-5 15 . TRBV7-2 CASSLKNRVRETQYF
TRBJ2-5 15 . TRBV7-2 CASSPPGLRQETQYF
TRBJ2-5 13 . TRBV5-1 CASSLGAKGTQYF
TRBJ1-1 14 TRBD1 TRBV6-6 CASSPQGASSEAFF
TRBJ2-3 10 . TRBV20-1 CSARKDTQYF
TRBJ2-5 13 TRBD1 TRBV7-3 CASSKGQGETQYF
TRBJ2-1 15 . TRBV4-3 CASSPGGMGYNEQFF
TRBJ2-7 14 . TRBV7-9 CASSELPSFSEQYF
TRBJ2-5 14 . TRBV7-2 CASSLRQIQETQYF
TRBJ1-1 12 TRBD1 TRBV29-1 CSVNRGRTEAFF
TRBJ2-5 13 . TRBV12-5 CASGLGAEETQYF
TRBJ2-7 12 TRBD2 TRBV29-1 CSVGGGTNEQYF
TRBJ2-1 15 . TRBV6-5 CASSLVAASYNEQFF
TRBJ2-2 15 TRBD2 TRBV2 CASSVAGVRTGELFF
TRBJ2-5 17 . TRBV5-1 CASSLGMAGVGQETQYF
. 15 TRBD1 TRBV11-1 CASSSGTGMGYEQYF
TRBJ2-7 15 . TRBV9 CASSVSPTEGYEQYF
TRBJ2-5 14 . TRBV5-1 CASSGGQLQETQYF
TRBJ2-6 15 TRBD1 TRBV29-1 CSVLSTGSGANVLTF